These 9 T cell receptor beta chains were all obtained from the same sample, sequenced in a study of T cell clonality in common variable immunodeficiency. Profiled with immunoSEQ multiplex PCR; TCRdb holds only in-frame clones, not every one. This repertoire holds 50,000 or so clones, and none appear only once. The material sequenced was peripheral blood mononuclear cells. These receptors all come from a person between 18 and 75 years old in good health.

In its sample, this clone was seen many times. The read terminates 3 residues ahead of where the CDR3 ends, so the germline J gene completes it. J is TRBJ2-1 and V is TRBV2; TRBD2 matches 10 bases. This CDR3 is 15 amino acids long. The germline gives CDR1 SNHLY, CDR2 FYNNEI. J lost 6 bases, V lost 2 bases, and 4 bases had no gene match. The CDR3 bases that were read are TGTGCCAGCAGTGAAACGAGCGGGAGGGGCAATGAG. Amino acid sequence: CASSETSGRGNE. In full, the CDR3 is CASSETSGRGNEQFF.

This clone occurred many times. The read is 3 residues too short to cover the CDR3 end, so that end is filled in from the germline J gene. The rearrangement uses TRBV5-1 and TRBJ2-5; D ambiguous. Looked up from germline, CDR1 is SGHRS and CDR2 is YFSETQ. The CDR3 extends over 13 amino acids. Trimming removed 0 bases at V and 1 base at J, with 4 bases between. The CDR3 loop is CASSLEAQETQYF. The covered CDR3 bases are TGCGCCAGCAGCTTGGAGGCCCAAGAGACC. Complete variable domain (other parts from reference TRBV5-1 and TRBJ2-5): KAGVTQTPRYLIKTRGQQVTLSCSPISGHRSVSWYQQTPGQGLQFLFEYFSETQRNKGNFPGRFSGRQFSNSRSEMNVSTLELGDSALYLCASSLEAQETQYFGPGTRLLVL.

This clone was detected ten times or more. Sequencing ends 3 residues short of the CDR3 end; the germline J gene provides the rest. The chain employs TRBV7-2 and TRBJ2-2; TRBD1 matches at 7 bases. Germline values: CDR1 SGHTA, CDR2 FQGNSA. The CDR3 runs to 13 residues. Losses at the gene ends were 5 bases for V and 8 bases for J; bases not matched to a gene: 5. The CDR3 here is CASSVRDSGELFF. CDR3 DNA (partial): TGTGCCAGCAGCGTCCGGGACAGTGGGGAG.

The CDR3 reads CASSPDRTTDTQYF. The DNA read from the CDR3 is TGCGCCAGCAGCCCCGACAGGACTACAGATACG. The V and J genes are TRBV5-1 and TRBJ2-3, with TRBD1 as a possible D gene (6 bases). With the read ending 3 residues before the CDR3 end, the germline J gene is used to fill in that end. CDR1 SGHRS and CDR2 YFSETQ come from the germline V gene. The CDR3 loop spans 14 amino acids. Between the trimmed V and J ends, which lost 4 bases and 3 bases, there was a span of 12 bases.

This clone was counted ten times or more. The read finishes 3 residues shy of the CDR3 end, and the germline J gene is used to complete it. The sample carries other DNA sequences with the same CDR3. The rearrangement joins TRBV5-1 to TRBJ2-5; 8 bases are a match to TRBD1. CDR1 is SGHRS and CDR2 is YFSETQ in the germline V gene. V was pared by 2 bases and J by 2 bases, with 2 bases of the junction left unmatched. The CDR3 has 14 residues. CDR3 DNA (partial): TGCGCCAGCAGCTTTGGGACAGGTCAAGAGACC. Its protein product is CASSFGTGQET. The CDR3, in full, reads CASSFGTGQETQYF.

In this sample, this clone turned up a few times. Read coverage stops 3 residues before the CDR3 terminus; the germline J gene supplies the remainder. V is TRBV30 and J is TRBJ1-5, with TRBD1 matching over 7 bases. CDR3 length: 13 amino acids. V shed 6 bases, J shed 6 bases, and the junction held 8 bases outside the gene matches. From germline, CDR1 is GTSNPN and CDR2 SVGIG (reference sequence). CDR3 in amino acids: CACSLQGGQPQHF. Incomplete CDR3 DNA: TGTGCCTGCTCACTCCAGGGGGGTCAGCCC.

This clone was recorded at least ten times. Sequencing ends 3 residues short of the CDR3 end; the germline J gene provides the rest. The chain carries TRBV7-2 and TRBJ1-5; D remains unclear. V lost 4 bases and J lost 7, with 8 bases in between. The CDR3 is 12 amino acids. From germline, CDR1 is SGHTA and CDR2 FQGNSA. The covered CDR3 bases are TGTGCCAGCAGCTCGGGTAACCAGCCC. Translation gives CASSSGNQP. The full CDR3 reads CASSSGNQPQHF.

This clone was seen a handful of times. Read coverage stops 3 residues before the CDR3 terminus; the germline J gene supplies the remainder. V usage is TRBV7-3 and J usage is TRBJ1-2; the D gene is possibly TRBD1 (5 bases). Germline values: CDR1 SGHTA, CDR2 FQGTGA. The CDR3 covers 15 residues. The CDR3 loop reads CASTLGTSVLDTYTF. CDR3 DNA, as far as it was read: TGTGCCAGCACCCTAGGGACTAGCGTGTTAGATACC.

Ten or more counts support this clone. The observed sequence ends 3 residues before the CDR3 terminus, with the missing tail filled in from the germline J gene. This chain joins TRBV7-3 and TRBJ2-7; no definite D call. The germline V and J ends were trimmed by 3 bases and 2 bases, with 17 bases remaining between them. This CDR3 is built from 16 residues. Per the germline V gene, CDR1 is SGHTA and CDR2 is FQGTGA. Here the CDR3 reads CASSLLVPPSPYEQYF. The CDR3 DNA, read in part, is TGTGCCAGCAGCTTGTTAGTCCCCCCGTCACCCTACGAG.